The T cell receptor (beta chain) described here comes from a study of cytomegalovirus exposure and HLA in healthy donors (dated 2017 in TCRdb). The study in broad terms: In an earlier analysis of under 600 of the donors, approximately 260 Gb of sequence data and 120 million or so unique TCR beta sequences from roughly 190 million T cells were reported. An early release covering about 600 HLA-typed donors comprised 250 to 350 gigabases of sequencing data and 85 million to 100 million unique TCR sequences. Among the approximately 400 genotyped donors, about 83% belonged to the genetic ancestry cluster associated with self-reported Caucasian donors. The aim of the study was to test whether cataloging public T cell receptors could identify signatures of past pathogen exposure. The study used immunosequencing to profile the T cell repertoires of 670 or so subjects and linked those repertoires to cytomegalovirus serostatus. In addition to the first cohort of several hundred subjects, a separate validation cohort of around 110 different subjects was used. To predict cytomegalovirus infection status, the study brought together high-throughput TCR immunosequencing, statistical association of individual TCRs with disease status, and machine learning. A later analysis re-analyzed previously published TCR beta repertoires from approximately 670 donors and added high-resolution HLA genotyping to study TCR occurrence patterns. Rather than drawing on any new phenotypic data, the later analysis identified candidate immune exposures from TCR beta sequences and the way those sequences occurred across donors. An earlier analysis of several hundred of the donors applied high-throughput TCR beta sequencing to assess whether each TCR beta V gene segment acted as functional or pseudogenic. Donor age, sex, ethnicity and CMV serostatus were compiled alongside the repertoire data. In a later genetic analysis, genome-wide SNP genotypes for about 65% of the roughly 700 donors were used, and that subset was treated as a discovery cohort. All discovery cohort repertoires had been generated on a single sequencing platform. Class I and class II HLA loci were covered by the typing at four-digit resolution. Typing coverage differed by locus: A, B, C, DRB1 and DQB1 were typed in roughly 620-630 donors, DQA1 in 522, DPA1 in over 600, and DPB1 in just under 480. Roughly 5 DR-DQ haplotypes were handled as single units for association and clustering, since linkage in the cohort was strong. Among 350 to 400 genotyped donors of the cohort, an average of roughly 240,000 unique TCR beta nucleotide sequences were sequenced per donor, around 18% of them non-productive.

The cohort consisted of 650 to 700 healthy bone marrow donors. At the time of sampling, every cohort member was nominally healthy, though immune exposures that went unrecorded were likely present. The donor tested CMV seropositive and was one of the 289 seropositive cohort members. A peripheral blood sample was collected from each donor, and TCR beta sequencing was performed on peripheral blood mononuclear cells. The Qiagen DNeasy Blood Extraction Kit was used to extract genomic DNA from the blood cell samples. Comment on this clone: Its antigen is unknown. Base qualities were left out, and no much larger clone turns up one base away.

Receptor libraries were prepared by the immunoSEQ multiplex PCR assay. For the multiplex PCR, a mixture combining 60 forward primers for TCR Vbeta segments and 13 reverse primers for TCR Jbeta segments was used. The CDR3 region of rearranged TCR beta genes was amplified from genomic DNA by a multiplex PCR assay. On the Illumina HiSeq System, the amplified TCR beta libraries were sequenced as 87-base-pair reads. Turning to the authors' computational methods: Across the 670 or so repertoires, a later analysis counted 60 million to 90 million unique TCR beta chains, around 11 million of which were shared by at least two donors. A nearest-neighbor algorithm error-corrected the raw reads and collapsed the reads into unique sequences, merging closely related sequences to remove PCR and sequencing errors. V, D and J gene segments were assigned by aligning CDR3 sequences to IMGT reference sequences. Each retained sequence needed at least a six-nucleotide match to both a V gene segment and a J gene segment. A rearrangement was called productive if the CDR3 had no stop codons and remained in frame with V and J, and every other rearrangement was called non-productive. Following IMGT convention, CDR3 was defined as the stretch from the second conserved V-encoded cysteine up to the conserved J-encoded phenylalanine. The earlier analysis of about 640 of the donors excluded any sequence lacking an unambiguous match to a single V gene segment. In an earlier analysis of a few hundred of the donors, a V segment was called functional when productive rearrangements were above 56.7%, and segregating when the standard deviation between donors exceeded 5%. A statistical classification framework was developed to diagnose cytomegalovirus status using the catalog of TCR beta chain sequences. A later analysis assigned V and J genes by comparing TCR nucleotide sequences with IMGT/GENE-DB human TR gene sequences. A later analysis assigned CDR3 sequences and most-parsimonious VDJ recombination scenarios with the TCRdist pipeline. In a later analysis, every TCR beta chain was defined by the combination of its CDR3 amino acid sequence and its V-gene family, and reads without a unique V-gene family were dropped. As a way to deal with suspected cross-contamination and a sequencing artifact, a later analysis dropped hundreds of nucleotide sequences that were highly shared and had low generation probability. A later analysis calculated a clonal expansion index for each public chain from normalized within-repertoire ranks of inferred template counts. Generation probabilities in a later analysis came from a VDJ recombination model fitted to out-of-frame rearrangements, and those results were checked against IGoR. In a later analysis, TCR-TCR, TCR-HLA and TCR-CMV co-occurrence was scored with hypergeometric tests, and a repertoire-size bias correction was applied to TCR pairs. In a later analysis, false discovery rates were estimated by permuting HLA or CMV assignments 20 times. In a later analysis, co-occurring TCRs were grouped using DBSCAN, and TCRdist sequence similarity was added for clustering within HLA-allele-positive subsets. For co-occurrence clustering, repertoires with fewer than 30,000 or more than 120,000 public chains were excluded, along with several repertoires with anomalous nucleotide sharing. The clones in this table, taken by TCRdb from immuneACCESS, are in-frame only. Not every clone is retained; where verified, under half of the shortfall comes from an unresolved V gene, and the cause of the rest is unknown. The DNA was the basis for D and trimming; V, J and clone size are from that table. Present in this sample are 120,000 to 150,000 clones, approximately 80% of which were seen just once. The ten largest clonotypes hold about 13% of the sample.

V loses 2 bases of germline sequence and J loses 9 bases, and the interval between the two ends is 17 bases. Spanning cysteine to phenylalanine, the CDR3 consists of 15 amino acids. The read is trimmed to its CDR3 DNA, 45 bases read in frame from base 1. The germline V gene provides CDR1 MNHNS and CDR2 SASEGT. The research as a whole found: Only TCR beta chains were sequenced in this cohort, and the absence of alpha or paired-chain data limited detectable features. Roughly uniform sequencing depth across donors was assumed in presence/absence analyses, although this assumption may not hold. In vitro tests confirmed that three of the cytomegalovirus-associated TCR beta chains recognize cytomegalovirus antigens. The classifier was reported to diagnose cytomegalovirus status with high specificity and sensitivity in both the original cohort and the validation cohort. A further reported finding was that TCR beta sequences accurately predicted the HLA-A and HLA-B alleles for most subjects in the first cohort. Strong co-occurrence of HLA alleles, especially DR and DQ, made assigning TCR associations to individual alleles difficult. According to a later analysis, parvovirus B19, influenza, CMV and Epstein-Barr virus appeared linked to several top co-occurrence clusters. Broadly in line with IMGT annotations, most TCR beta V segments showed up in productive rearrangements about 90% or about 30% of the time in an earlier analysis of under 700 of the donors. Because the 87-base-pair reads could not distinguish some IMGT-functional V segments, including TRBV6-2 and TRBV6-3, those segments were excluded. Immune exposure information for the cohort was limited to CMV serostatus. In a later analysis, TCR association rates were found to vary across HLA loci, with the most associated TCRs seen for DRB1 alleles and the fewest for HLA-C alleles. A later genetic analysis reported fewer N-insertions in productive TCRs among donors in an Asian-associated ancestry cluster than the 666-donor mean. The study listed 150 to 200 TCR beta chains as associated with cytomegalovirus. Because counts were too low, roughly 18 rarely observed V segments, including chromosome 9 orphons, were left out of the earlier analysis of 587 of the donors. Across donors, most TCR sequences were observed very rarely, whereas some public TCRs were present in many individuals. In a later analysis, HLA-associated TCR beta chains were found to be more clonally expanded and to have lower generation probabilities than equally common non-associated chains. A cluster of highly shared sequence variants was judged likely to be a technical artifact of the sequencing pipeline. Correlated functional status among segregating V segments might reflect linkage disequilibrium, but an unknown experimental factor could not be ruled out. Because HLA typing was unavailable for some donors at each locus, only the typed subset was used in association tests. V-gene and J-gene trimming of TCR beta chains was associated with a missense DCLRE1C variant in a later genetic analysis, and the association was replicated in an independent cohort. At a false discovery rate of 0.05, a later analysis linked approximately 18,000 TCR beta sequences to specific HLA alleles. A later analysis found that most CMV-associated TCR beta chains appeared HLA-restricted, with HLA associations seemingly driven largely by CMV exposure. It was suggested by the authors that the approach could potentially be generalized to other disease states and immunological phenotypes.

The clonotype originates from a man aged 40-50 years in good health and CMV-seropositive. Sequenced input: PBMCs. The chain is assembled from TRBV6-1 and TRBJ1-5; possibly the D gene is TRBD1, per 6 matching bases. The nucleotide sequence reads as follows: TGTGCCAGCAGTGAAACGGGGGGCACGGGACTGCCCCAGCATTTT. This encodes CASSETGGTGLPQHF.